Listed below are T cell receptor beta chains from one sample, sequenced in a study of CD8 T cells in ankylosing spondylitis. MiXCR, run by TCRdb on the 5' RACE reads, gives a single entry per CDR3 protein. The profile shows some 840,000 distinct CDR3 sequences, 10% to 15% of them singletons. Sequencing was carried out using blood, either unsorted or a sorted T cell fraction (not recorded which). The receptors derive from a male donor with ankylosing spondylitis. Both conserved end residues are part of each CDR3. D genes are given only for firm matches. Rows give clone size only sometimes, using once, few, many, or a class for an expanded clone.

v_gene	d_gene	j_gene	abundance	CDR3aa	CDR3nt
TRBV12-3/TRBV12-4	.	TRBJ1-4	many	CASSPIGATNEKLFF	TGTGCCAGCAGCCCAATCGGGGCAACTAATGAAAAACTGTTTTTT
TRBV4-3	TRBD1	TRBJ2-2	many	CASSRRDRNTGELFF	TGCGCCAGCAGTCGTCGGGACAGGAACACCGGGGAGCTGTTTTTT
TRBV5-1	.	TRBJ1-2	.	CASSKESTADYGYTF	TGCGCCAGCAGCAAAGAAAGTACAGCCGACTATGGCTACACCTTC
TRBV20-1	TRBD1	TRBJ2-7	few	CSARLQGNMGEQYF	TGCAGTGCTAGACTACAGGGGAATATGGGAGAGCAGTACTTC
TRBV4-3	.	TRBJ2-1	.	CASSPRARDTHDEQFF	TGCGCCAGCAGCCCCCGAGCTCGGGACACCCATGATGAGCAGTTCTTC
TRBV11-1	.	TRBJ2-7	once	CASSPTILYEQYF	TGTGCCAGCAGCCCAACCATCCTGTACGAGCAGTACTTC
TRBV29-1	TRBD1	TRBJ1-5	few	CSVELAGGQPQHF	TGCAGCGTTGAGCTGGCAGGGGGTCAGCCCCAGCATTTT
TRBV15	.	TRBJ1-1	.	CATSRDRGFVTEAFF	TGTGCCACCAGCAGAGATCGGGGGTTCGTCACTGAAGCTTTCTTT
TRBV7-2	.	TRBJ1-6	.	CASSFGRVSPLHF	TGTGCCAGCAGCTTTGGACGGGTTTCACCCCTCCACTTT
TRBV11-1	.	TRBJ1-1	.	CASSLSRGSTEAFF	TGTGCCAGCAGCTTATCCAGGGGAAGCACTGAAGCTTTCTTT
TRBV20-1	.	TRBJ2-7	few	CSARDGRLYEQYF	TGCAGTGCTAGAGATGGCAGGCTCTACGAGCAGTACTTC
TRBV4-3	.	TRBJ2-3	.	CASSSWGGGPDTQYF	TGCGCCAGCAGCTCATGGGGGGGGGGGCCAGATACGCAGTATTTT
TRBV20-1	.	TRBJ1-2	many	CSARTPKVSSYGYTF	TGCAGTGCCAGAACCCCCAAGGTATCATCCTATGGCTACACCTTC
TRBV12-3/TRBV12-4	.	TRBJ2-1	many	CASSRTVYEQFF	TGTGCCAGCAGTCGGACCGTTTATGAGCAGTTCTTC
TRBV6-5	TRBD1	TRBJ1-3	.	CASSYSTGISGNTIYF	TGTGCCAGCAGTTACTCGACAGGGATCTCTGGAAACACCATATATTTT
TRBV10-2	TRBD1	TRBJ2-1	few	CASRGTVREQFF	TGCGCCAGCAGGGGGACAGTACGTGAGCAGTTCTTC